The rows below give T cell receptor beta chains drawn from one sample of a study of blood T cell repertoires in COVID-19. Repertoires were generated with immunoSEQ multiplex PCR, while TCRdb's copy carries only in-frame clones and drops some. The table has tens of thousands of clones, about 79% seen once. Source material: peripheral blood. The receptors derive from a human donor in a cohort sampled during active COVID-19. Both conserved end residues are part of each CDR3. D genes are given only for firm matches. Size values are once, few and many counts, or a class for expanded clones, and some rows have none.

V,size,D,J,CDR3,DNA
TRBV28,NA,NA,TRBJ2-2,CASSFYGANTGELFF,TGTGCCAGCAGTTTTTACGGGGCGAACACCGGGGAGCTGTTTTTT
TRBV18,NA,NA,TRBJ1-2,CASSPGDTNYGYTF,TGTGCCAGCTCACCGGGGGACACTAACTATGGCTACACCTTC
TRBV18,NA,NA,TRBJ2-1,CASSPPVGGVHSNEQFF,TGTGCCAGCTCACCACCCGTCGGAGGGGTACACTCAAATGAGCAGTTCTTC
TRBV5-4,once,TRBD1,TRBJ2-7,CASSRPSTGQGYEQYF,TGTGCCAGCAGCCGACCGTCAACAGGACAGGGCTACGAGCAGTACTTC
TRBV19,NA,TRBD1,TRBJ2-7,CASRRTGVTYEQYF,TGTGCCAGTAGACGGACAGGGGTTACCTACGAGCAGTACTTC
TRBV25-1,NA,NA,TRBJ2-1,CASIGSADSYNEQFF,TGTGCCAGCATCGGTAGCGCAGACTCCTACAATGAGCAGTTCTTC
TRBV30,NA,NA,TRBJ2-1,CALNTGGPEWIF,TGTGCCTTGAATACGGGGGGCCCGGAATGGATCTTC
TRBV4-1,NA,NA,TRBJ2-7,CASSQVAGDSYEQYF,TGCGCCAGCAGCCAAGTGGCAGGAGACAGCTACGAGCAGTACTTC
TRBV19,NA,NA,TRBJ2-3,CASSIGGDTQYF,TGTGCCAGTAGTATAGGAGGAGATACGCAGTATTTT
TRBV12-3/TRBV12-4,few,NA,TRBJ1-2,CASSPRVDYGYTF,TGTGCCAGCAGTCCGCGGGTAGACTATGGCTACACCTTC
TRBV9,NA,NA,TRBJ2-3,CASSPGGTFRLSTDTQYF,TGTGCCAGCAGCCCTGGGGGGACCTTTCGTCTTAGCACAGATACGCAGTATTTT
TRBV6-1,NA,NA,TRBJ1-4,CASSEDRATNEKLFF,TGTGCCAGCAGTGAAGACCGGGCAACTAATGAAAAACTGTTTTTT
TRBV15,few,NA,TRBJ2-3,CATSPGSTDTQYF,TGTGCCACCAGCCCGGGAAGCACAGATACGCAGTATTTT
TRBV9,NA,NA,TRBJ1-5,CASSVGGGGNQPQHF,TGTGCCAGCAGCGTAGGGGGAGGAGGCAATCAGCCCCAGCATTTT
TRBV7-3,NA,TRBD1,TRBJ2-7,CASSAQGAIGEQYF,TGTGCCAGCAGCGCCCAGGGGGCGATCGGCGAGCAGTACTTC
TRBV6-5,NA,TRBD2,TRBJ2-3,CASSRTSGRTDTQYF,TGTGCCAGCAGTCGAACTAGCGGGAGGACAGATACGCAGTATTTT